Below, one T cell receptor beta chain is given with its context. This sample stems from a study of blood T cell repertoires in COVID-19. Sequencing was performed with immunoSEQ multiplex PCR; in TCRdb, only in-frame clones are kept and a portion is missing. The data contain 150,000 to 190,000 clones, approximately 80% of them singletons. This CDR3 has 15 amino acids. Per germline, CDR1 SGHRS and CDR2 YFSETQ. Trimming removed 4 bases at V and 4 bases at J, with 14 bases between. This TCR was sampled from a woman of 80 years or more with acute or convalescent COVID-19. The sample comprised peripheral blood. V gene TRBV5-1 combines with J gene TRBJ1-4; a weak D match, TRBD1 (5 bases). The DNA of the CDR3 is TGCGCCAGCAGCCAGGACGGGGGGGTTAATGAAAAACTGTTTTTT. Translated, it gives CASSQDGGVNEKLFF.